The following is a TCR beta chain sequence with its context. Its matching antigen is unknown. This entry belongs to a study of beta chain features in type 1 diabetes. All of the isolated RNA was reverse transcribed, so expressed TCRB transcripts were sequenced. Using immunoSEQ multiplex PCR, the repertoire was profiled, and TCRdb retains in-frame clones only, with some absent. Of a few hundred thousand clones listed, roughly 12% are singletons. Study results and limitations: A moderate, significant TCRB CDR3 shortening appeared in type 1 diabetes across four CD4+ subsets. Type 1 diabetes patients had fewer VDJ junction insertions and more deletions.

A CD45RO/CCR7/CD25/CD127/CD95/CD27 panel sorted naive, central memory, regulatory and stem cell-like memory CD4+ cells. Germline V gene data show CDR1 as LNHDA and CDR2 as SQIVND (reference sequence). The CDR3 sequence is 17 residues long. V gave up 7 bases and J gave up 2 bases, with 23 bases separating them. The receptor was isolated from a woman in her late teens or twenties with type 1 diabetes. The material sequenced was naive CD4+ T cells from blood. This chain connects TRBV19 to TRBJ1-2; weak D call: TRBD1 (6 bases). This CDR3 is CASTLVDSEPRNYGYTF. In DNA form, the CDR3 reads TGTGCCAGTACCCTGGTGGACAGCGAACCTCGCAACTATGGCTACACCTTC.